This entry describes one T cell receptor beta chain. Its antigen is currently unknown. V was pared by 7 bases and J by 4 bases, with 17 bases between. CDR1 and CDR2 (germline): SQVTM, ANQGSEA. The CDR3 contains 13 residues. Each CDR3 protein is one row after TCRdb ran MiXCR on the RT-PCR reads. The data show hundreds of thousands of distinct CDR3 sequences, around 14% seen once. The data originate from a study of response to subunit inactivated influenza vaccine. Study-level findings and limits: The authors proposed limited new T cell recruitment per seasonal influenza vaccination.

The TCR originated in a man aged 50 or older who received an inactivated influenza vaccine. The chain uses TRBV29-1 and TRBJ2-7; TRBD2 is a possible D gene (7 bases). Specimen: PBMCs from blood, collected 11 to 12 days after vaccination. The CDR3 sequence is CSAGPGGSYEQYF. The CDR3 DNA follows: TGCAGCGCCGGGCCGGGGGGCTCGTACGAGCAGTACTTC.